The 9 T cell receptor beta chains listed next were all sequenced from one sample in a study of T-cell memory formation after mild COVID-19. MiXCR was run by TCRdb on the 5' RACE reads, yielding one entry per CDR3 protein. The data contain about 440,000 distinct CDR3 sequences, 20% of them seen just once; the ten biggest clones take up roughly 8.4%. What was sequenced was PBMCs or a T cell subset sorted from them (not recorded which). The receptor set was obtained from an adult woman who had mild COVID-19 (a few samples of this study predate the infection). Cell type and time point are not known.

The CDR3 here is CASSNTGTAYNEQFF. The CDR3 DNA reads as TGCGCCAGCAGCAATACCGGGACAGCCTACAATGAGCAGTTCTTC. This chain links TRBV5-1 with TRBJ2-1; 7 nucleotides line up with TRBD1. V lost 4 bases, J lost 2 bases, and 6 bases stayed unmatched. From germline, CDR1 is SGHRS and CDR2 YFSETQ. CDR3 size: 15 residues. Full variable domain (remainder filled in from reference TRBV5-1 and TRBJ2-1): KAGVTQTPRYLIKTRGQQVTLSCSPISGHRSVSWYQQTPGQGLQFLFEYFSETQRNKGNFPGRFSGRQFSNSRSEMNVSTLELGDSALYLCASSNTGTAYNEQFFGPGTRLTVL.

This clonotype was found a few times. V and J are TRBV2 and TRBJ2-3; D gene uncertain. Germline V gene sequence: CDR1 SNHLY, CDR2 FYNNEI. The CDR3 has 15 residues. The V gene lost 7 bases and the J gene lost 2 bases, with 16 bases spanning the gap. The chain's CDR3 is CASTGIWDFTDTQYF. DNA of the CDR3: TGTGCCAGCACTGGAATTTGGGATTTCACAGATACGCAGTATTTT. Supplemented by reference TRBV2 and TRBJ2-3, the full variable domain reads EPEVTQTPSHQVTQMGQEVILRCVPISNHLYFYWYRQILGQKVEFLVSFYNNEISEKSEIFDDQFSVERPDGSNFTLKIRSTKLEDSAMYFCASTGIWDFTDTQYFGPGTRLTVL.

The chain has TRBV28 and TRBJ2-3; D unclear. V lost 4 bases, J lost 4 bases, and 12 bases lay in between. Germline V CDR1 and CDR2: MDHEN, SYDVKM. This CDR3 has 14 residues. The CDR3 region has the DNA TGTGCCAGCAGTTCCGAGGTACTCCCAGATACGCAGTATTTT. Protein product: CASSSEVLPDTQYF.

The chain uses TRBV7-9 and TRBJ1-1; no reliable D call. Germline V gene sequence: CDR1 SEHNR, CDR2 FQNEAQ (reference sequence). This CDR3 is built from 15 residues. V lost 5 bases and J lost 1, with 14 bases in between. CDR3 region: CASSPFVRKNTEAFF. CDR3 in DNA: TGTGCCAGCAGCCCCTTCGTAAGGAAGAACACTGAAGCTTTCTTT.

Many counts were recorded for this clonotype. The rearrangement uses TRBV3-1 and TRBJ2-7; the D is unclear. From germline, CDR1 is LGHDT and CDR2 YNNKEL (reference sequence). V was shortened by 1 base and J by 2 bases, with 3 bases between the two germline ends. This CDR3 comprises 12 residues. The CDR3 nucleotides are TGTGCCAGCAGCCAAGCCACCTACGAGCAGTACTTC. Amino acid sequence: CASSQATYEQYF.

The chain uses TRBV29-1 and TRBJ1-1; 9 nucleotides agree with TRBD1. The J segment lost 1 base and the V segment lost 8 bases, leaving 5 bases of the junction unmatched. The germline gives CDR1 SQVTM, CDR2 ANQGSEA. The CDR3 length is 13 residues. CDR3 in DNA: TGCAGCTCTAGGGACAGGGCGAACACTGAAGCTTTCTTT. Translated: CSSRDRANTEAFF.

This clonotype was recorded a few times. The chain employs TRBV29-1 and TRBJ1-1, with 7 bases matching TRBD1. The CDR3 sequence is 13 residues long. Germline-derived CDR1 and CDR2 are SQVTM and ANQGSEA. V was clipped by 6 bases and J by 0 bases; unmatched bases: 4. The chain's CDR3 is CSVDGTVNTEAFF. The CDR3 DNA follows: TGCAGCGTAGACGGGACAGTGAACACTGAAGCTTTCTTT.

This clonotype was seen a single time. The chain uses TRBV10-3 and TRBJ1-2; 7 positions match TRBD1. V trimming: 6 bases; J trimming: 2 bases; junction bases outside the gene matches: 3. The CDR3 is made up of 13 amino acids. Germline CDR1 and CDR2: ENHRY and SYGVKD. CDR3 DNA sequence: TGTGCCATCAGCCTGGGACAGAACTATGGCTACACCTTC. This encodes CAISLGQNYGYTF.

The CDR3 DNA sequence: TGTGCCACCAGCAGAGATAGCGGGAGCACCGGGGAGCTGTTTTTT. It is translated as CATSRDSGSTGELFF. The J gene is TRBJ2-2, the V gene TRBV15; 9 bases are shared with TRBD2. With V trimmed by 0 bases and J by 4 bases, 0 bases remained unmatched. CDR1 and CDR2 from the germline V gene are LNHNV and YYDKDF (reference sequence). The CDR3 has 15 amino acids.